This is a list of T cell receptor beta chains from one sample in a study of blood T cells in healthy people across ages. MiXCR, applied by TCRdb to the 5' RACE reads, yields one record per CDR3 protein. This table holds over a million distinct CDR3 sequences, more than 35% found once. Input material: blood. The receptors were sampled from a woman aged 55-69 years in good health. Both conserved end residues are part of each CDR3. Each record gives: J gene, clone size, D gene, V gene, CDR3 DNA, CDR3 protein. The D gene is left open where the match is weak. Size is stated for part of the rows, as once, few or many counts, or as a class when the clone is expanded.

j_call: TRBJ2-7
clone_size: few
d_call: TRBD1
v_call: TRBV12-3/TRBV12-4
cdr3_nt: TGTGCCAGCAGTTTACAGGACAGGGGCTTCGAGCAGTACTTC
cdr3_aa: CASSLQDRGFEQYF

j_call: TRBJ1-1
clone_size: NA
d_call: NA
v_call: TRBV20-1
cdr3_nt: TGCAGTGCTAGAGAGGCGTGGGCCGCAGGGTTAACTTTCTTT
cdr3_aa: CSAREAWAAGLTFF

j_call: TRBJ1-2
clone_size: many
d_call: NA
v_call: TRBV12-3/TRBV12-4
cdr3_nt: TGTGCCAGCCGAACGATTGGGGACTATGGCTACACCTTC
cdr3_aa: CASRTIGDYGYTF

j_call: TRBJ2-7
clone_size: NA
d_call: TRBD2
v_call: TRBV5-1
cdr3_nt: TGCGCCAGCAGCCCAGGACTAGCGGGCCCCTCCTACGAGCAGTACTTC
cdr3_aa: CASSPGLAGPSYEQYF

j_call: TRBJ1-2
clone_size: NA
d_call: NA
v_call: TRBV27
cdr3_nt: TGTGCCAGCAGTGTGGAGGGGAAGGATGGCTACACCTTC
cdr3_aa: CASSVEGKDGYTF

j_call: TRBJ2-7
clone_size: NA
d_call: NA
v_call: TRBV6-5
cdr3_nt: TGTGCCAGCAGTTACTCGAATACCGGGTACGAGCAGTACTTC
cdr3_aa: CASSYSNTGYEQYF

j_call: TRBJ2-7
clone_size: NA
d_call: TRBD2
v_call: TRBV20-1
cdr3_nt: TGCAGTGCTCCGATACTAGCGGGACCTTACGAGCAGTACTTC
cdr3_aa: CSAPILAGPYEQYF

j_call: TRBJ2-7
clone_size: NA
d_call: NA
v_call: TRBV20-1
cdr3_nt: TGCAGTGCTAGGTCGACGAGCTCCTACGAGCAGTACTTC
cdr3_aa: CSARSTSSYEQYF

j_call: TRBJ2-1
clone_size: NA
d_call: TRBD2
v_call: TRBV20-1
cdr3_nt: TGCAGCACCCCGGGGGGTTCCTACAATGAGCAGTTCTTC
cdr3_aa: CSTPGGSYNEQFF

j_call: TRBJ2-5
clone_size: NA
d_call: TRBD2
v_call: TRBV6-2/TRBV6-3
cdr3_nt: TGTGCCAGCAGGGGACTAGCCCGAGCCCGGGCTTCGGAGCAGTACTTC
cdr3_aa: CASRGLARARASEQYF

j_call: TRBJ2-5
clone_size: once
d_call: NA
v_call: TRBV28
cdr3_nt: TGTGCCAGCACCCTGGGGGCGGGAGTAGGGGAGACCCAGTACTTC
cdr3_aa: CASTLGAGVGETQYF

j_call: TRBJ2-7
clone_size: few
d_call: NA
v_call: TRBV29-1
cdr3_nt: TGCAGCGTTGTTGTTCGGCAGGGAAGCCACGAGCAGTACTTC
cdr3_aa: CSVVVRQGSHEQYF

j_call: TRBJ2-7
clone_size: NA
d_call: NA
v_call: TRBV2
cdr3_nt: TGTGCCAGCAGTGAAGAGGGTCTTCTGACCCACGAGCAGTACTTC
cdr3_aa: CASSEEGLLTHEQYF

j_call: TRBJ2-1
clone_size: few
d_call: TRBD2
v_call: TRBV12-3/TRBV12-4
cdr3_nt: TGTGCCAGCAGTTTAGCGGCTAGCGGGAGTATCCATGAGCAGTTCTTC
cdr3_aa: CASSLAASGSIHEQFF

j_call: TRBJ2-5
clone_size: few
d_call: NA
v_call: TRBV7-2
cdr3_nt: TGTGCCAGCAGCTTAGATTATGAGACCCAGTACTTC
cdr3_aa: CASSLDYETQYF

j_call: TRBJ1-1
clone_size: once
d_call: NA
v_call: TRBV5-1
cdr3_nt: TGCGCCAGCAGCTTCGGGCCGTACAGGGTGAACACTGAAGCTTTCTTT
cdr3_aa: CASSFGPYRVNTEAFF

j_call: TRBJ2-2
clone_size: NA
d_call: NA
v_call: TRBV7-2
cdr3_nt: TGTGCCAGCAGGAGGGACCTGTTGGGGGAGCTGTTTTTT
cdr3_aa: CASRRDLLGELFF

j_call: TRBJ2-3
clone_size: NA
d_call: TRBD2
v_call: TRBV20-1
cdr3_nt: TGCAGTGCTAGGCTTTTGAGGACTAGCGGGAGGTGGACAGATACGCAGTATTTT
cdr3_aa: CSARLLRTSGRWTDTQYF

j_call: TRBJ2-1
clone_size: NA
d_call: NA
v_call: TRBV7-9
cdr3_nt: TGTGCCAGCACCCCCCGGGCAGCCCCCTACAATGAGCAGTTCTTC
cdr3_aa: CASTPRAAPYNEQFF

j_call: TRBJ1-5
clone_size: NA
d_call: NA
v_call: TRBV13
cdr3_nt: TGTGCCAGCAGCTTGAGTCAGGCCCTCAATCAGCCCCAGCATTTT
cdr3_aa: CASSLSQALNQPQHF

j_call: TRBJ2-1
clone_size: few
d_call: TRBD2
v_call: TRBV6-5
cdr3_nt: TGTGCCAGCGCGGGAGGGGTCCCCAATGAGCAGTTCTTC
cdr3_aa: CASAGGVPNEQFF

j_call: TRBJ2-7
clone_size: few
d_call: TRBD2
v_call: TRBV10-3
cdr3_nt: TGTGCCATCAGCAACTTTGGACTAGCGGGGTCCTACGAGCAGTACTTC
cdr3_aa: CAISNFGLAGSYEQYF

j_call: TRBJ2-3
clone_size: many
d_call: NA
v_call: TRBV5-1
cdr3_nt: TGCGCCAGCAGCCCCTCATCAGATACGCAGTATTTT
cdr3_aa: CASSPSSDTQYF

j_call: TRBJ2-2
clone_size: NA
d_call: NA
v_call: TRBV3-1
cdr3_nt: TGTGCCAGCAGCCAAACCCTACAGGGTACCGGGGAGCTGTTTTTT
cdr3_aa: CASSQTLQGTGELFF

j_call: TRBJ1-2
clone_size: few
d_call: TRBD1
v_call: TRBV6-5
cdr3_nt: TGTGCCAGCAGTTACCTTCGACAGGGGGCTTTTAACTATGGCTACACCTTC
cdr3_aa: CASSYLRQGAFNYGYTF

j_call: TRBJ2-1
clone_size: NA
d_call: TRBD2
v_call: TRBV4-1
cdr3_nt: TGCGCCAGCAGCCAAGAACTAGCGGGAGTGGAGACCCAGTTCTTC
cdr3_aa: CASSQELAGVETQFF

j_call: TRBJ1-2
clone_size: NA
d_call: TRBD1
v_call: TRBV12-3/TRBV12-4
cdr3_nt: TGTGCCAGCAGTTTAGTGGCGGACAGGCTCTATGGCTACACCTTC
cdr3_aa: CASSLVADRLYGYTF

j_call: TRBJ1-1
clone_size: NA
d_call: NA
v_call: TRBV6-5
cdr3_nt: TGTGCCAGCACCAAAGGGAACACTGAAGCTTTCTTT
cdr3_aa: CASTKGNTEAFF

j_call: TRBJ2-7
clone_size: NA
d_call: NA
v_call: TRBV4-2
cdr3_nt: TGTGCCAGCAGCCAAGATTCCCGTGACTACGAGCAGTACTTC
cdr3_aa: CASSQDSRDYEQYF

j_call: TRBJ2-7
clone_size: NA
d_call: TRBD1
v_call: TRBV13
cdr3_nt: TGTGCCAACAGCGCGCCTGACCGGGACAGGCGGTCTAACGAGCAGTACTTC
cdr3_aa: CANSAPDRDRRSNEQYF

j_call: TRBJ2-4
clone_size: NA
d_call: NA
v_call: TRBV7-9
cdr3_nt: TGTGCCAGCAGCTTAGGAGGGCGCGGGCCAGAAAACATTCAGTACTTC
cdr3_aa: CASSLGGRGPENIQYF

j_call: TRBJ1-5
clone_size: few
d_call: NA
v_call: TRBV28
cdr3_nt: TGTGCCAGCAGTTCCCCTGCATGGAAGGGCAATCAGCCCCAGCATTTT
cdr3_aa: CASSSPAWKGNQPQHF

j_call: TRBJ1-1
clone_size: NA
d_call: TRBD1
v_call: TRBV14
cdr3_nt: TGTGCCAGCAGCCCAGGGGGCCCCCCGTTGAACACTGAAGCTTTCTTT
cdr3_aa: CASSPGGPPLNTEAFF